These 2 T cell receptor beta chains share one sample of origin, sequenced in a study of technical replicates of blood from a handful of donors. The repertoire was sequenced with immunoSEQ multiplex PCR; TCRdb's copy has only in-frame clones and lacks some. The sample holds over 85,000 clones, approximately 96% seen once. Source material: T cells isolated from PBMCs. The receptors originated from a human donor in good health.

This chain uses TRBV12-2 with TRBJ1-1. TRBV12-2 is a documented pseudogene. The CDR3 is 13 amino acids. Written as DNA, the CDR3 is TGTGCAAGTCGCTTATGCAATGGAGCTGAAGCTTTCTTT. Translation: CASRLCNGAEAFF.

This chain uses TRBV11-2 with TRBJ2-1; 7 positions agree with TRBD1. The CDR3 runs to 15 residues. The germline gives CDR1 SGHAT, CDR2 FQNNGV. J gave up 0 bases and V 5 bases, and 4 bases lay outside the gene matches. CDR3 in amino acids: CASSANRGSYNEQFF. The CDR3 region has the DNA TGTGCCAGCAGCGCAAACAGGGGCTCCTACAATGAGCAGTTCTTC. Full variable domain (outside the CDR3, taken from reference TRBV11-2 and TRBJ2-1): EAGVAQSPRYKIIEKRQSVAFWCNPISGHATLYWYQQILGQGPKLLIQFQNNGVVDDSQLPKDRFSAERLKGVDSTLKIQPAKLEDSAVYLCASSANRGSYNEQFFGPGTRLTVL.